This passage covers 25 T cell receptor beta chains from one sample sequenced in a study of CD8+ T cells in alopecia areata. Extracted from the samples, RNA was reverse transcribed into cDNA to serve as the sequencing template. Clones were read by immunoSEQ multiplex PCR, and TCRdb kept only the in-frame ones, dropping some. The repertoire holds around 180,000 clones, with approximately 67% as singletons. Noted treatment: oral pan-JAK inhibitor, 5-10 mg twice daily. The sequencing here drew on CD4+ T cells sorted from blood, taken at approximately week 49, from a patient treated with tofacitinib. These receptors were collected from a human donor with alopecia areata.

This clone was observed a few times. J is TRBJ2-1 and V is TRBV2; 11 bases match TRBD1. V trimming: 7 bases; J trimming: 6 bases; junction bases outside the gene matches: 11. In germline, CDR1 is SNHLY, CDR2 FYNNEI. This CDR3 has 16 amino acids. The DNA of the CDR3 is TGTGCCAGCAAAAGGACAGGGGGCAAGATGGTCAATGAGCAGTTCTTC. This codes for CASKRTGGKMVNEQFF.

This clone was seen a single time. This chain uses TRBV9 with TRBJ2-1; D is undetermined. V lost 0 bases to trimming and J lost 9 bases, with 19 bases between them. The V gene's germline CDR1 is SGDLS and CDR2 YYNGEE. The length of the CDR3 is 16 residues. The CDR3 spells CASSVDGNSGVFEQFF. CDR3 nucleotide sequence: TGTGCCAGCAGCGTAGATGGCAATTCCGGTGTCTTTGAGCAGTTCTTC.

V gene TRBV5-1 combines with J gene TRBJ1-1; 7 positions agree with TRBD1. This CDR3 is built from 15 residues. The V gene's germline CDR1 is SGHRS and CDR2 YFSETQ. The trim removed 4 bases at V and 3 bases at J, leaving 9 bases unmatched. The CDR3 DNA sequence: TGCGCCAGCAGCCTAGGGACAGTTCCAGACACTGAAGCTTTCTTT. This translates into CASSLGTVPDTEAFF.

The V gene is TRBV6-6, the J gene TRBJ2-1; D remains unclear. CDR3 length: 12 amino acids. The germline V gene encodes CDR1 MNHNY and CDR2 SVGAGI (reference sequence). V dropped 0 bases and J dropped 7 bases, with 4 bases sitting between them. In DNA, the CDR3 is TGTGCCAGCAGTTACTCGTTAAATGAGCAGTTCTTC. This gives the protein CASSYSLNEQFF.

The V call is TRBV6-5, the J call TRBJ2-7, with D possibly matching TRBD1 (6 bases). V was pared by 7 bases and J by 3 bases, with 10 bases between. Germline CDR1 and CDR2: MNHEY and SVGAGI. There are 12 residues in the CDR3. CDR3 in amino acids: CASIGRGYEQYF. DNA for the CDR3: TGTGCCAGCATAGGCAGGGGCTACGAGCAGTACTTC.

The chain uses TRBV30 and TRBJ2-7; possibly TRBD2 for D (7 bases). CDR1 is GTSNPN and CDR2 is SVGIG in the germline V gene (reference sequence). With 3 bases removed from V and 4 bases from J, the gap between germline ends came to 19 bases. This CDR3 comprises 15 residues. CDR3: CAWSYNRGAGYEQYF. The DNA of the CDR3 is TGTGCCTGGAGCTACAATCGGGGGGCAGGGTACGAGCAGTACTTC.

This chain joins TRBV5-1 and TRBJ2-3; 11 nucleotides match TRBD1. The germline gives CDR1 SGHRS, CDR2 YFSETQ. The CDR3 loop spans 16 amino acids. V shed 0 bases, J shed 6 bases, and the junction held 6 bases outside the gene matches. The CDR3 DNA sequence: TGCGCCAGCAGCTTGGCCCCTGGACAGGGGGCCGATACGCAGTATTTT. Translation gives CASSLAPGQGADTQYF.

This clone was seen more than once but under ten times. V and J are TRBV7-6 and TRBJ2-7; D unresolved. Trimming removed 5 bases from V and 0 bases from J, with 17 bases in between. The CDR3 is made up of 16 amino acids. Germline V gene lookup returns CDR1 SGHVS and CDR2 FNYEAQ. Here the CDR3 reads CASSPRPSSGSYEQYF. The CDR3 DNA follows: TGTGCCAGCAGCCCCCGCCCGAGCTCAGGCTCCTACGAGCAGTACTTC.

This clone was counted a few times. This chain joins TRBV15 and TRBJ2-7, with a tentative D call TRBD1 (6 bases). Germline V lookup: CDR1 LNHNV, CDR2 YYDKDF (reference sequence). The CDR3 extends over 15 amino acids. V was cut by 1 base and J by 3 bases, with 13 bases left in between. For the CDR3, the DNA is TGTGCCACCAGCAGAGGGGTGGGGGCTGGCTACGAGCAGTACTTC. This gives the protein CATSRGVGAGYEQYF.

Concerning this clone: This may be a read error, as it is one base from a much larger clone. The chain links TRBV28 to TRBJ2-2, with a weak D call TRBD1 (6 bases). This CDR3 is built from 15 residues. V was cut by 3 bases and J by 6 bases, with 14 bases left in between. Germline loops: CDR1 MDHEN, CDR2 SYDVKM. For the CDR3, the DNA is TGTGCCAGCAGTTTGGTGGGGAAGGGGGCCGGGGAGCTGTTTTTT. Translated: CASSLVGKGAGELFF.

The chain has TRBV12-5 and TRBJ2-7, with D perhaps matching TRBD1 (5 bases). CDR3 length equals 13 residues. V lost 5 bases and J lost 1, with 9 bases in between. Germline V gives CDR1 LGHNT, CDR2 FRNRAP. In nucleotides, the CDR3 is TGTGCTAGTGGTCCCGACAGTTCCTACGAGCAGTACTTC. Translation gives CASGPDSSYEQYF.

This rearrangement joins TRBV20-1 to TRBJ1-1; the match to TRBD1 covers 7 bases. V shed 3 bases, J shed 12 bases, and the junction held 7 bases outside the gene matches. Germline-derived CDR1 and CDR2 are DFQATT and SNEGSKA (reference sequence). The CDR3 contains 11 residues. The CDR3 DNA sequence: TGCAGTGCTAGGACAGGGAGTTTGTCTTTCTTT. Protein sequence: CSARTGSLSFF.

The chain joins TRBV30 to TRBJ1-5; 10 nucleotides align to TRBD1. The CDR3 consists of 14 residues. From germline, CDR1 is GTSNPN and CDR2 SVGIG (reference sequence). Trimming removed 2 bases from V and 6 bases from J; junction bases left unmatched: 4. CDR3 coding DNA: TGTGCCTGGAGTCAGGGACAGGGGATTCAGCCCCAGCATTTT. It specifies CAWSQGQGIQPQHF.

About this clone itself: Other DNA variants within this sample encode the same CDR3. V usage is TRBV27 and J usage is TRBJ1-5; D not resolved. The germline gives CDR1 MNHEY, CDR2 SMNVEV (reference sequence). Trimming removed 1 base at V and 2 bases at J, with 3 bases between. CDR3 size: 13 residues. CDR3 region: CASSLLGNQPQHF. CDR3 DNA sequence: TGTGCCAGCAGTTTATTGGGCAATCAGCCCCAGCATTTT.

The V gene is TRBV30, the J gene TRBJ1-2; TRBD1 is a possible D gene (5 bases). Trimming took off 4 bases at V and 7 bases at J, with 13 bases between the two ends. CDR1 and CDR2 (germline): GTSNPN, SVGIG (reference sequence). This CDR3 is built from 12 residues. The CDR3 region is CAWTSGGSGYTF. DNA for the CDR3: TGTGCCTGGACCTCTGGGGGAAGTGGCTACACCTTC.

The chain uses TRBV29-1 and TRBJ2-2; D is undetermined. The CDR3 has 12 residues. V was shortened by 7 bases and J by 2 bases, with 8 bases between the two germline ends. Germline CDR1 is SQVTM and CDR2 is ANQGSEA. This chain's CDR3 is CSAVLNTGELFF. CDR3 coding DNA: TGCAGCGCTGTACTAAACACCGGGGAGCTGTTTTTT.

The V call is TRBV29-1, the J call TRBJ2-7; TRBD2 agrees at 12 bases. The CDR3 is 13 residues long. V lost 6 bases to trimming and J lost 2 bases; unmatched junction nucleotides: 2. The germline V gene has CDR1 SQVTM and CDR2 ANQGSEA. In DNA form, the CDR3 reads TGCAGCGTGACTAGCGGGGGCACCTACGAGCAGTACTTC. This gives the protein CSVTSGGTYEQYF.

This clone was observed once. The same CDR3 arises from other DNA sequences in this sample as well. The chain combines TRBV4-3 with TRBJ1-1, with D possibly TRBD1 on 5 matching bases. V gave up 0 bases and J gave up 5 bases, with 7 bases separating them. The CDR3 spans 13 residues. CDR1 is LGHNA and CDR2 is YSLEER in the germline V gene. In nucleotides, the CDR3 is TGCGCCAGCAGCCAAGATGGGGGAACTGAAGCTTTCTTT. Amino acid sequence: CASSQDGGTEAFF.

The chain is built from TRBV4-3 and TRBJ1-2; unclear D gene. The CDR3 is made up of 15 amino acids. Germline V gene lookup returns CDR1 LGHNA and CDR2 YSLEER. The germline V and J ends were trimmed by 1 base and 7 bases, with 16 bases remaining between them. CDR3 DNA: TGCGCCAGCAGCCAAGCGCTAGACGACTTTGGTGGCTACACCTTC. Amino acids: CASSQALDDFGGYTF.

CDR3 amino acids: CASSDAGGAGEDTQYF. In DNA form, the CDR3 reads TGTGCCAGCAGTGATGCGGGCGGGGCCGGGGAAGATACGCAGTATTTT. This sequence joins TRBV2 and TRBJ2-3; D is perhaps TRBD2 (6 bases). Germline V CDR1 and CDR2: SNHLY, FYNNEI. The CDR3 consists of 16 residues. Trimming left V 3 bases short and J 5 bases short, with 18 bases between.

In this sample, this clone turned up a few times. The gene calls are TRBV10-3 and TRBJ2-6, with TRBD1 matching 7 bases. CDR3 length: 17 amino acids. Trimming removed 1 base from V and 0 bases from J; junction bases left unmatched: 3. Germline CDR1 ENHRY, CDR2 SYGVKD. This CDR3 reads CAISELGGPSGANVLTF. The CDR3 DNA sequence: TGTGCCATCAGTGAGTTAGGGGGCCCCTCTGGGGCCAACGTCCTGACTTTC.

The chain combines TRBV6-5 with TRBJ1-2; D unclear. Germline-derived CDR1 and CDR2 are MNHEY and SVGAGI. V was trimmed by 0 bases and J by 8 bases, leaving 19 bases between them. The CDR3 contains 16 residues. The chain's CDR3 is CASSYSATIQSGGYTF. Here the CDR3 DNA reads TGTGCCAGCAGTTACTCAGCCACCATCCAGTCCGGCGGCTACACCTTC.

There are a few counts of this clone. The chain couples TRBV7-2 to TRBJ2-7; D gene ambiguous. Germline lookup yields CDR1 SGHTA and CDR2 FQGNSA. V lost 5 bases and J lost 3, with 8 bases in between. The CDR3 covers 12 residues. This CDR3 reads CASSPSVYEQYF. CDR3 nucleotide sequence: TGTGCCAGCAGCCCCTCAGTCTACGAGCAGTACTTC. Full variable domain (outside the CDR3, taken from reference TRBV7-2 and TRBJ2-7): GAGVSQSPSNKVTEKGKDVELRCDPISGHTALYWYRQSLGQGLEFLIYFQGNSAPDKSGLPSDRFSAERTGGSVSTLTIQRTQQEDSAVYLCASSPSVYEQYFGPGTRLTVT.

The V call is TRBV2, the J call TRBJ1-5; tentatively, D is TRBD1 (6 bases). The CDR3 spans 17 residues. Germline loops: CDR1 SNHLY, CDR2 FYNNEI. V shed 4 bases and J shed 3 bases, with 19 bases lying between them. In nucleotides, the CDR3 is TGTGCCAGCAGTGCCTCGGAGCCGGGGGCGAACAATCAGCCCCAGCATTTT. The encoded protein is CASSASEPGANNQPQHF. Full variable domain (remainder filled in from reference TRBV2 and TRBJ1-5): EPEVTQTPSHQVTQMGQEVILRCVPISNHLYFYWYRQILGQKVEFLVSFYNNEISEKSEIFDDQFSVERPDGSNFTLKIRSTKLEDSAMYFCASSASEPGANNQPQHFGDGTRLSIL.

The genes are TRBV29-1 and TRBJ2-2, with D possibly called TRBD1 or TRBD2 (5 bases each). CDR3 size: 14 residues. Trimming took 3 bases from V and 2 from J, leaving 10 bases between them. Per germline, CDR1 SQVTM and CDR2 ANQGSEA. The CDR3 loop reads CSVDRDGNTGELFF. The CDR3 DNA reads as TGCAGCGTTGACAGGGACGGAAACACCGGGGAGCTGTTTTTT.